One and the same sample provided the 20 T cell receptor beta chains below, sequenced in a study of blood T cells in healthy people across ages. Next came a second PCR, run for roughly 6 to 11 cycles, which used a sample-barcoded 5' primer along with a J-beta primer mix. TCRdb re-called the 5' RACE reads with MiXCR, one entry per CDR3 protein. The table shows roughly 930,000 distinct CDR3 sequences, with roughly 48% occurring only once. The sample comprised blood. The receptors derive from a man aged 25-40 years in good health.

The gene calls are TRBV20-1 and TRBJ2-1; D remains ambiguous. Germline V CDR1 and CDR2: DFQATT, SNEGSKA (reference sequence). V was clipped by 6 bases and J by 5 bases, with 17 bases between them. This CDR3 has 14 amino acids. The CDR3 loop reads CSAQRWDPHNEQFF. Here the CDR3 DNA reads TGCAGTGCGCAACGGTGGGATCCCCACAATGAGCAGTTCTTC.

The chain carries TRBV6-4 and TRBJ1-2; D perhaps matches TRBD1 (6 bases). This CDR3 has 17 amino acids. Per germline, CDR1 MRHNA and CDR2 SNTAGT. Trimming pared 4 bases from V and 0 bases from J, leaving 18 bases between. DNA of the CDR3: TGTGCCAGCAGTGGAACGACAGGCAGGGTCCCTAACTATGGCTACACCTTC. Translated: CASSGTTGRVPNYGYTF.

The DNA for the CDR3 is TGCGCCAGCCAGCAACCGGGACAGGGGTATGGCTACACCTTC. Residues: CASQQPGQGYGYTF. The J gene is TRBJ1-2, the V gene TRBV4-1; 10 nucleotides align to TRBD1. J was trimmed by 5 bases and V by 8 bases; bases with no gene match: 8. Germline CDR1 is MGHRA and CDR2 is YSYEKL. CDR3 length equals 14 residues.

The table lists this clonotype with many counts. A read error may explain this, as a much larger clone is one base away. This chain connects TRBV4-1 to TRBJ2-5; D unresolved. The CDR3 has 14 amino acids. Germline V gives CDR1 MGHRA, CDR2 YSYEKL. V was pared by 6 bases and J by 1 base, with 12 bases between. The CDR3 DNA reads TGCGCCAGCAGTTTACGAGCCCTCCAAGAGACCCAGTACTTC. Protein product: CASSLRALQETQYF.

This clonotype has only a few counts. The CDR3 bases are TGTGCCAGCAGGACCCTCCGTGAATCCTACGAGCAGTACTTC. Translated: CASRTLRESYEQYF. The chain joins TRBV6-5 to TRBJ2-7; D is uncertain. V was clipped by 6 bases and J by 1 base, with 13 bases between them. Germline loops: CDR1 MNHEY, CDR2 SVGAGI. The CDR3 has 14 amino acids.

A few counts support this clonotype. The chain is built from TRBV6-5 and TRBJ1-2; TRBD1 agrees at 10 bases. V lost 6 bases, J lost 2 bases, and 0 bases stayed unmatched. Germline-derived CDR1 and CDR2 are MNHEY and SVGAGI. The CDR3 extends over 13 amino acids. The CDR3 DNA follows: TGTGCCAGCAGGGACAGGGGGAACTATGGCTACACCTTC. It is translated as CASRDRGNYGYTF.

This clonotype has a single count. V and J are TRBV7-2 and TRBJ2-1; D perhaps matches TRBD2 (5 bases). In germline, CDR1 is SGHTA, CDR2 FQGNSA. This CDR3 is 16 amino acids long. V gave up 3 bases and J gave up 1 base, with 13 bases separating them. CDR3 protein: CASSLLAGESYNEQFF. The CDR3 DNA reads TGTGCCAGCAGCTTGCTAGCCGGAGAATCCTACAATGAGCAGTTCTTC. The full variable domain, completed using reference TRBV7-2 and TRBJ2-1, is GAGVSQSPSNKVTEKGKDVELRCDPISGHTALYWYRQSLGQGLEFLIYFQGNSAPDKSGLPSDRFSAERTGGSVSTLTIQRTQQEDSAVYLCASSLLAGESYNEQFFGPGTRLTVL.

The table lists this clonotype with many counts. The gene calls are TRBV6-5 and TRBJ1-2; perhaps TRBD1 as D (6 bases). Germline CDR1 MNHEY, CDR2 SVGAGI. The germline V and J ends were trimmed by 5 bases and 0 bases, with 10 bases remaining between them. The CDR3 loop spans 14 amino acids. Here the CDR3 DNA reads TGTGCCAGCAGTAGAGGGGGGACTAACTATGGCTACACCTTC. Its protein product is CASSRGGTNYGYTF.

The V call is TRBV7-2, the J call TRBJ2-3; no clear D. V was cut by 2 bases and J by 0 bases, with 12 bases left in between. Germline CDR1 SGHTA, CDR2 FQGNSA. This CDR3 is built from 16 residues. The CDR3 here is CASSLNPPSSTDTQYF. The CDR3, as DNA: TGTGCCAGCAGCTTAAACCCACCGTCTAGCACAGATACGCAGTATTTT.

This chain joins TRBV29-1 and TRBJ2-5, with 7 bases fitting TRBD1. The end of the DNA is better explained by TRBJ2-7, so the J call may be wrong. Germline V gives CDR1 SQVTM, CDR2 ANQGSEA. The length of the CDR3 is 12 residues. DNA of the CDR3: TGCAGCGCAGGGGGTTCTCGCTACGAGCAGTACTTC. Translating it yields CSAGGSRYEQYF.

The V gene is TRBV2, the J gene TRBJ1-2; D not resolved. Per germline, CDR1 SNHLY and CDR2 FYNNEI. This CDR3 spans 14 amino acids. Trimming took off 5 bases at V and 4 bases at J, with 14 bases between the two ends. The CDR3 protein is CASSPEGSSYGYTF. The CDR3 nucleotides are TGTGCCAGCAGTCCTGAGGGCAGCTCCTATGGCTACACCTTC.

The chain recombines TRBV2 with TRBJ2-7; D is tentatively TRBD1 or TRBD2 (5 bases each). The germline CDR1 and CDR2 sequences are SNHLY and FYNNEI. Trimming pared 6 bases from V and 4 bases from J, leaving 10 bases between. The CDR3 totals 12 residues. CDR3 sequence: CASSGTVYEQYF. The DNA of the CDR3 is TGTGCCAGCAGCGGGACGGTGTACGAGCAGTACTTC.

This chain uses TRBV20-1 with TRBJ1-2; 7 bases fit TRBD1. V shed 3 bases, J shed 6 bases, and the junction held 10 bases outside the gene matches. The CDR3 spans 14 residues. The germline V gene has CDR1 DFQATT and CDR2 SNEGSKA (reference sequence). In DNA, the CDR3 is TGCAGTGCTAGCTCCGACAGGGACGCGGATGGCTACACCTTC. It codes for CSASSDRDADGYTF.

The chain has TRBV10-3 and TRBJ1-4; D not resolved. The germline V gene encodes CDR1 ENHRY and CDR2 SYGVKD. The CDR3 is 12 residues long. The V end was cut by 0 bases, the J end by 8 bases, with 4 bases between. The CDR3 spells CAISESREKLFF. CDR3 nucleotides: TGTGCCATCAGTGAGTCGAGGGAAAAACTGTTTTTT.

This clonotype has just a few counts. This rearrangement joins TRBV6-2 or TRBV6-3 to TRBJ2-1, with 11 bases aligning to TRBD2. CDR1 MNHEY and CDR2 SVGEGT come from the germline V gene. The CDR3 totals 17 residues. The ends lost 4 bases at V and 6 bases at J; junction bases unmatched: 11. CDR3 residues: CASSCPPRTSGGNEQFF. CDR3 coding DNA: TGTGCCAGCAGTTGCCCACCCCGCACTAGCGGGGGCAATGAGCAGTTCTTC.

CDR3 in amino acids: CSAGLAGVGGELFF. DNA for the CDR3: TGCAGTGCTGGACTTGCCGGGGTCGGCGGGGAGCTGTTTTTT. The V gene is TRBV20-1, the J gene TRBJ2-2; D may be TRBD2 (5 bases). The length of the CDR3 is 14 residues. V was clipped by 5 bases and J by 7 bases, with 17 bases between them. Germline V gene sequence: CDR1 DFQATT, CDR2 SNEGSKA (reference sequence).

This clonotype has only a few counts. The CDR3 coding sequence is TGTGCCAGCAGTTACGGGGCTAGCGGACAAGAGACCCAGTACTTC. As protein: CASSYGASGQETQYF. The V gene is TRBV6-5, the J gene TRBJ2-5; 7 bases fit TRBD2. The CDR3 contains 15 residues. Germline lookup yields CDR1 MNHEY and CDR2 SVGAGI. With 2 bases clipped from V and 2 bases from J, the junction kept 5 bases outside the gene matches.

The rearrangement links TRBV10-3 to TRBJ2-3; 16 bases align to TRBD2. This CDR3 region has 16 residues. The V segment lost 4 bases and the J segment 8 bases; nucleotides outside the gene matches: 6. The germline V gene has CDR1 ENHRY and CDR2 SYGVKD. Written as DNA, the CDR3 is TGTGCCATCAGTGCCGGGACTAGCGGGGGGGCAGCTACGCAGTATTTT. It yields the protein CAISAGTSGGAATQYF.

CDR3 sequence: CASRRQGSDEQYF. CDR3 nucleotide sequence: TGTGCCAGCAGGAGACAGGGTTCCGACGAGCAGTACTTC. J is TRBJ2-7 and V is TRBV25-1, with 7 bases matching TRBD1. Per germline, CDR1 MGHDK and CDR2 SYGVNS. The CDR3 covers 13 residues. V shed 6 bases and J 5 bases; nucleotides not matched to a gene: 7.

The chain couples TRBV5-1 to TRBJ2-1; D gene unclear. The germline V and J ends were trimmed by 4 bases and 6 bases, with 14 bases remaining between them. CDR1 is SGHRS and CDR2 is YFSETQ in the germline V gene. The CDR3 contains 14 residues. CDR3 loop: CASSPSGMVNEQFF. CDR3 in DNA: TGCGCCAGCAGCCCCTCTGGGATGGTCAATGAGCAGTTCTTC.